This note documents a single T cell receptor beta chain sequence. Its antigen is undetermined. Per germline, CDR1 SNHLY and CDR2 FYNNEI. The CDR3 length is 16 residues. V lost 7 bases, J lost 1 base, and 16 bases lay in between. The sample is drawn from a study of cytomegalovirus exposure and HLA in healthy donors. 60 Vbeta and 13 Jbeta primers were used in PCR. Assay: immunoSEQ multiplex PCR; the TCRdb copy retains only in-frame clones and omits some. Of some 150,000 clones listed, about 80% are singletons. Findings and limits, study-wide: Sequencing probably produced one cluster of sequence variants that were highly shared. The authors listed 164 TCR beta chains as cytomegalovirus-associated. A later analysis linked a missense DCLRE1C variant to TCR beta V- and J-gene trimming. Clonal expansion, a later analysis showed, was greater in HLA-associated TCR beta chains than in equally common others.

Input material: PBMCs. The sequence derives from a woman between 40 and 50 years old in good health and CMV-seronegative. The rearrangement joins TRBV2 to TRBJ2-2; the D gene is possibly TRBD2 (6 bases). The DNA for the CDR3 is TGTGCCAGCAAGGGAGGTAGCGGTTGGAACACCGGGGAGCTGTTTTTT. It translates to CASKGGSGWNTGELFF. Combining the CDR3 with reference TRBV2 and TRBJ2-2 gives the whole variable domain EPEVTQTPSHQVTQMGQEVILRCVPISNHLYFYWYRQILGQKVEFLVSFYNNEISEKSEIFDDQFSVERPDGSNFTLKIRSTKLEDSAMYFCASKGGSGWNTGELFFGEGSRLTVL.